This T cell receptor (beta chain) was obtained from a study of cytomegalovirus exposure and HLA in healthy donors. Produced via immunoSEQ multiplex PCR; TCRdb's table is partial and in-frame only. The profile covers 260,000 or so clones, with around nine tenths appearing a single time and less than 3% taken by the ten largest. The V and J ends lost 6 bases and 2 bases respectively, with 16 bases between them. The CDR3 consists of 15 residues. Germline CDR1 reads SGHVS; CDR2 reads FNYEAQ. General study points: Listed as cytomegalovirus-associated were around 160 TCR beta chains. According to a later analysis, TCR clusters from the first cohort tended to co-occur in the approximately 130 validation repertoires.

A roughly 120-subject validation cohort, separate from the 666-subject first cohort, supplied the donors. On this clone: No antigen is known for it.

The V and J genes are TRBV7-6 and TRBJ2-5; no definite D call. The sample was PBMCs. The TCR was taken from a man aged 18 to 29 in good health and CMV-seronegative. CDR3 protein: CASSQSRLSQETQYF. DNA of the CDR3: TGTGCCAGCAGTCAAAGCCGACTCTCGCAAGAGACCCAGTACTTC.